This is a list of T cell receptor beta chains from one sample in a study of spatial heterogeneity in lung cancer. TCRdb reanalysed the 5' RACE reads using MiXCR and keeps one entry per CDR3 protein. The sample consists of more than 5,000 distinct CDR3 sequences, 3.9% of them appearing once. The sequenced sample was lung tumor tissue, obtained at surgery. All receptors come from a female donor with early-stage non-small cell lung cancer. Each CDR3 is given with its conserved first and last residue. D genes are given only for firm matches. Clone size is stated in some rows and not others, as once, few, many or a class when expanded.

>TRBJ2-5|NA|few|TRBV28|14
TGTGCCAGCAGCATCTTTCGGACGGTAGAGACCCAGTACTTC
CASSIFRTVETQYF
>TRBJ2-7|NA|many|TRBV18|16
TGTGCCAGCTCACAAGTAAGGCAGGGGACCCCTCACGAGCAGTACTTC
CASSQVRQGTPHEQYF
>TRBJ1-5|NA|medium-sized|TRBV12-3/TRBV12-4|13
TGTGCCAGCAGCACACACGGTTTGCAGCCCCAGCATTTT
CASSTHGLQPQHF
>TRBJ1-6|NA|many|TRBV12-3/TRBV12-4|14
TGTGCCAGCAGCTTCCTGACAGTTCCTTCACCCCTCCACTTT
CASSFLTVPSPLHF
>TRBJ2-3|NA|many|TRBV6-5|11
TGTGCCAGCAGTTACGGAGATACGCAGTATTTT
CASSYGDTQYF
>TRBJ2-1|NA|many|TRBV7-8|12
TGTGCCAGCAGCTTAGAATCCCTTCGGCAGTTCTTC
CASSLESLRQFF
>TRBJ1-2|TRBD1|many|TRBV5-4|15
TGTGCCAGCAGCCCCTACGCCGACAGGGACAGGGGCTACACCTTC
CASSPYADRDRGYTF
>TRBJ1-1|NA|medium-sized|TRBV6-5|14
TGTGCCAGCAGTCTACAGGGTTTGAACACTGAAGCTTTCTTT
CASSLQGLNTEAFF
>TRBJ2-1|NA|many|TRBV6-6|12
TGTGCCAGCAGTTACGAGGGGAATGAGCAGTTCTTC
CASSYEGNEQFF
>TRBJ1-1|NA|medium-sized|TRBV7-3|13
TGTGCCAGCAGGTTAAGGGGCGACACTGAAGCTTTCTTT
CASRLRGDTEAFF
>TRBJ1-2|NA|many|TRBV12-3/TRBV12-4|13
TGTGCCAGCAGTTTGGACGGCCTCTATGGCTACACCTTC
CASSLDGLYGYTF
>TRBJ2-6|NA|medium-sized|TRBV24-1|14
TGTGCCACCAGTGATTTCTCTGGGGCCAACGTCCTGACTTTC
CATSDFSGANVLTF
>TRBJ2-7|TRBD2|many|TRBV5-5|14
TGTGCCAGCAGCTTGGCCGTCGGGAGGTACGAGCAGTACTTC
CASSLAVGRYEQYF
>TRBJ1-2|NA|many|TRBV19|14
TGTGCCAGTAGTCAACAGGTACGGATGGATGGCTACACCTTC
CASSQQVRMDGYTF
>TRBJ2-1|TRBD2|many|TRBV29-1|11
TGCAGCGTTGGTGCTAGCGGGAAGCAGTTCTTC
CSVGASGKQFF
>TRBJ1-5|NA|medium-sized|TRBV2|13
TGTGCCAGCACTGGAAGTCGGGACATCTATCAGCATTTT
CASTGSRDIYQHF
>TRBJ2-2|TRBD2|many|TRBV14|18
TGTGCCAGCAGCCTCCTAGCCTCGGGAGGTCTGAACACCGGGGAGCTGTTTTTT
CASSLLASGGLNTGELFF
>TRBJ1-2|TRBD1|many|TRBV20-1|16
TGCAGTGCTAGAGATTTTCTAGACAGGGGGCGCCTTGGCTACACCTTC
CSARDFLDRGRLGYTF
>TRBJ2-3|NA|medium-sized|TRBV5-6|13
TGTGCCAGCAGCCCCTCACACAAAGATACGCAGTATTTT
CASSPSHKDTQYF
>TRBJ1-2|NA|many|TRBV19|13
TGTGCCAGTAGGCCGAAACCTAACTATGGCTACACCTTC
CASRPKPNYGYTF
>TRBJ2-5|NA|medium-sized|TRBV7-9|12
TGTGCCAGCAGGAGGGGTGAGGAGACCCAGTACTTC
CASRRGEETQYF
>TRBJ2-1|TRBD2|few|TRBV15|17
TGTGCCACCAGCAGAGGACTAGCGGGAAGGGGCTACAATGAGCAGTTCTTC
CATSRGLAGRGYNEQFF
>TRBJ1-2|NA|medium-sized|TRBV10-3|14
TGTGCCATCAGTGAGTCGCAGGGCAACTATGGCTACACCTTC
CAISESQGNYGYTF
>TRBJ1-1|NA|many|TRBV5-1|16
TGCGCCAGCAGCTCCCAGCCGGACAGAGCCAACACTGAAGCTTTCTTT
CASSSQPDRANTEAFF
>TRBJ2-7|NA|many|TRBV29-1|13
TGCAGCGTTGCGCGTCGGCTTGACTACGAGCAGTACTTC
CSVARRLDYEQYF
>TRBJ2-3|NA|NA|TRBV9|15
TGTGCCAGCAGCGTAGGGCGACTTCCCCCAGATACGCAGTATTTT
CASSVGRLPPDTQYF
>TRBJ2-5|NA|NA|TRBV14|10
TGTGCCAGCAGCCAAGAGACCCAGTACTTC
CASSQETQYF